This T cell receptor beta chain was recorded in a study of cytomegalovirus exposure and HLA in healthy donors. About the study: Roughly 85 million unique TCRs from HLA-typed donors made up an early data release. Study-wide findings and caveats: Across donors, sequencing depth was assumed by presence/absence analyses to be roughly uniform. Later on, a genetic analysis was performed. It linked a missense variant in DCLRE1C with V- and J-gene trimming of TCR beta. Later, an analysis showed that TCR beta chains associated with HLA were more clonally expanded than others that were equally common.

The CDR3 is 12 residues long. Germline lookup yields CDR1 SNHLY and CDR2 FYNNEI. Trimming removed 8 bases from V and 4 bases from J, with 12 bases in between. With 60 Vbeta and 13 Jbeta primers, the PCR was carried out. Only in-frame clones appear in the TCRdb table, and some are missing; sequencing was by immunoSEQ multiplex PCR. This table holds some 78,000 clones, roughly 80% found once. A remark on this clone: The antigen remains unidentified.

The receptor was derived from a man aged 45 to 65 in good health and CMV-seropositive. The sequenced sample consisted of PBMCs. J is TRBJ2-7 and V is TRBV2; a weak D match, TRBD2 (5 bases). CDR3: CASAQGGYEQYF. In DNA, the CDR3 is TGTGCCAGCGCTCAAGGCGGGTACGAGCAGTACTTC.